Listed below are T cell receptor beta chains from one sample, sequenced in a study of persistence of HIV-infected CD4 T cells. Assay: immunoSEQ multiplex PCR; the TCRdb copy retains only in-frame clones and omits some. This table holds about 36,000 clones, more than 75% found once. The antigens of these receptors remain unknown. Sequencing was performed on cultured CD4+ T cells from PBMCs, taken from a patient who received antiretroviral therapy. The receptors were sampled from an adult with HIV. The donor label of this sample is uncertain. CDR3s include the opening cysteine and the closing phenylalanine or tryptophan. Fields, in order: V gene, CDR3 length, clone size, J gene, D gene, CDR3 protein, CDR3 DNA. D genes are given only for firm matches. Size values are once, few and many counts, or a class for expanded clones, and some rows have none.

TRBV10-3	15	.	TRBJ2-1	.	CAISGPLGGSNEQFF	TGTGCCATCAGCGGCCCTTTGGGGGGTAGCAATGAGCAGTTCTTC
TRBV3-1/TRBV3-2	14	few	TRBJ1-6	.	CASSQLSEGSTLHF	TGTGCCAGCAGCCAACTCAGCGAAGGTTCAACCCTCCACTTT
TRBV2	15	.	TRBJ1-5	TRBD1	CASSAEGGGTQPQHF	TGTGCCAGCAGTGCCGAAGGGGGCGGCACCCAGCCCCAGCATTTT
TRBV19	17	.	TRBJ2-3	TRBD2	CASSRGLAGGITDTQYF	TGCGCCAGTAGTCGGGGACTAGCGGGGGGGATCACAGATACGCAGTATTTT
TRBV29-1	12	few	TRBJ2-3	.	CSVASSTDTQYF	TGCAGCGTTGCTAGCTCCACAGATACGCAGTATTTT
TRBV28	15	.	TRBJ1-5	.	CASGAPLTDNQPQHF	TGTGCCAGCGGGGCCCCATTGACAGACAATCAGCCCCAGCATTTT
TRBV3-1/TRBV3-2	16	.	TRBJ2-6	.	CASSYRTGAGANVLTF	TGTGCCAGCAGCTACCGGACGGGGGCCGGGGCCAACGTCCTGACTTTC
TRBV2	14	.	TRBJ1-4	TRBD1	CASTLQGDNEKLFF	TGTGCCAGCACCTTACAGGGGGACAATGAAAAACTGTTTTTT
TRBV6-5	14	.	TRBJ2-1	.	CASRWDTTYNEQFF	TGTGCCAGCAGATGGGACACAACCTACAATGAGCAGTTCTTC
TRBV9	16	.	TRBJ2-2	.	CASSVSGTRATGELFF	TGTGCCAGCAGCGTATCAGGGACACGGGCCACCGGGGAGCTGTTTTTT
TRBV18	14	few	TRBJ2-3	TRBD1	CASSLQGAEDTQYF	TGTGCCAGCTCACTACAGGGGGCGGAAGATACGCAGTATTTT
TRBV7-8	16	.	TRBJ2-7	TRBD2	CASSLRLAGAIGEQYF	TGTGCCAGCAGCTTACGGCTAGCGGGGGCAATTGGCGAGCAGTACTTC
TRBV24-1	18	.	TRBJ2-1	.	CATSDPMGAGGAYNEQFF	TGTGCCACCAGTGATCCTATGGGGGCCGGCGGGGCCTACAATGAGCAGTTCTTC
TRBV19	15	few	TRBJ1-4	.	CASSSQVGDHEKLFF	TGTGCCAGTAGTAGCCAGGTCGGGGACCATGAAAAACTGTTTTTT
TRBV12-3/TRBV12-4	12	few	TRBJ1-2	.	CASSLENYGYTF	TGTGCCAGCAGTCTAGAGAACTATGGCTACACCTTC
TRBV14	14	.	TRBJ2-7	TRBD1	CASSQTTGTYEQYF	TGTGCCAGCAGCCAAACGACAGGGACCTACGAGCAGTACTTC
TRBV5-1	14	.	TRBJ2-2	.	CASSLAREHGELFF	TGCGCCAGCAGCTTGGCGAGAGAACACGGGGAGCTGTTTTTT
TRBV18	16	.	TRBJ1-4	TRBD1	CASSQGQGYILEKLFF	TGTGCCAGCTCACAGGGACAGGGATATATACTTGAAAAACTGTTTTTT
TRBV20-1	11	.	TRBJ1-2	.	CSASGRYGYTF	TGCAGTGCTAGTGGGCGCTATGGCTACACCTTC
TRBV5-1	14	.	TRBJ2-5	.	CASQRAQNQETQYF	TGCGCCAGCCAGCGAGCACAGAACCAAGAGACCCAGTACTTC
TRBV24-1	13	.	TRBJ1-2	TRBD1	CATSDLGGFGYTF	TGTGCCACCAGTGATTTAGGGGGCTTTGGCTACACCTTC
TRBV7-3	15	.	TRBJ1-1	TRBD1	CASSATGGKNTEAFF	TGTGCCAGCAGCGCGACAGGGGGCAAGAACACTGAAGCTTTCTTT
TRBV7-9	13	.	TRBJ1-1	TRBD1	CASSLSGGTEAFF	TGTGCCAGCAGCTTATCAGGGGGCACTGAAGCTTTCTTT
TRBV19	17	.	TRBJ2-6	TRBD1	CASSPGQGADGANVLTF	TGTGCCAGTAGCCCGGGACAGGGGGCCGACGGGGCCAACGTCCTGACTTTC
TRBV28	15	once	TRBJ1-5	.	CASGGFTGLTQPQHF	TGTGCCAGCGGTGGATTTACAGGGCTCACTCAGCCCCAGCATTTT
TRBV6-1	15	once	TRBJ1-5	.	CASSELRVGNQPQHF	TGTGCCAGCAGTGAACTCAGGGTGGGCAATCAGCCCCAGCATTTT
TRBV2	15	.	TRBJ2-4	.	CASRPSTRSGDIQYF	TGTGCCAGCAGACCCAGTACTAGATCCGGGGACATTCAGTACTTC
TRBV4-1	14	.	TRBJ2-7	.	CASSHPDRNAEQYF	TGCGCCAGCAGCCACCCCGACAGGAATGCCGAGCAGTACTTC
TRBV19	13	.	TRBJ2-3	.	CASSIEGPDTQYF	TGTGCCAGTAGTATCGAGGGCCCAGATACGCAGTATTTT
TRBV5-1	18	.	TRBJ2-6	TRBD1	CASSFGQGRGSGANVLTF	TGCGCCAGCAGCTTTGGACAGGGAAGGGGCTCTGGGGCCAACGTCCTGACTTTC
TRBV30	15	.	TRBJ1-4	TRBD1	CAWSPNRGSNEKLFF	TGTGCCTGGAGTCCAAACAGGGGTTCTAATGAAAAACTGTTTTTT
TRBV7-8	16	once	TRBJ2-7	.	CASSLAGGQNHYEQYF	TGTGCCAGCAGCTTAGCGGGAGGACAGAACCACTACGAGCAGTACTTC
TRBV14	15	.	TRBJ2-3	TRBD2	CASSSTGTSGGLAYF	TGTGCCAGCAGCTCGACCGGGACTAGCGGGGGCCTAGCGTATTTT
TRBV18	16	.	TRBJ2-5	TRBD1	CASSLNTGGSQETQYF	TGTGCCAGCTCATTAAATACAGGGGGCTCCCAAGAGACCCAGTACTTC
TRBV7-2	14	.	TRBJ1-6	.	CASSSGSYNSPLHF	TGTGCCAGCAGCTCGGGCTCTTATAATTCACCCCTCCACTTT
TRBV28	15	.	TRBJ2-3	.	CASSSRQRGTDTQYF	TGTGCCAGCAGTTCACGTCAGAGAGGCACAGATACGCAGTATTTT
TRBV7-9	16	.	TRBJ2-1	TRBD1	CASSLPGQGAYNEQFF	TGTGCCAGCAGCTTACCGGGACAGGGGGCCTACAATGAGCAGTTCTTC
TRBV6-1	15	.	TRBJ2-6	TRBD1	CASRQGAAGANVLTF	TGTGCCAGCAGACAGGGGGCCGCCGGGGCCAACGTCCTGACTTTC
TRBV30	13	.	TRBJ1-6	.	CAWSPPRGAPLHF	TGTGCCTGGAGCCCCCCTCGCGGTGCTCCCCTCCACTTT